The 17 T cell receptor beta chains reported below all come from one sample, sequenced in a study of blood T cell repertoires in COVID-19. Sequencing was performed with immunoSEQ multiplex PCR; in TCRdb, only in-frame clones are kept and a portion is missing. The data hold 140,000 to 150,000 clones, with around 87% observed a single time. Sequencing was carried out using peripheral blood. Receptor source: a man younger than 35 with COVID-19, enrolled during active disease.

V and J are TRBV6-6 and TRBJ2-4; D perhaps matches TRBD2 (6 bases). Per germline, CDR1 MNHNY and CDR2 SVGAGI (reference sequence). Trimming took off 7 bases at V and 2 bases at J, with 15 bases between the two ends. The CDR3 covers 15 residues. Here the CDR3 DNA reads TGTGCCAGCACTGGTGGAGGGATCTCCAAAAACATTCAGTACTTC. Translating it yields CASTGGGISKNIQYF.

The chain recombines TRBV7-8 with TRBJ1-2; 7 bases line up with TRBD1. Germline assignment: CDR1 SGHVS and CDR2 FQNEAQ. The ends lost 3 bases at V and 0 bases at J; junction bases unmatched: 7. The CDR3 has 16 amino acids. CDR3 in amino acids: CASSFSRDRPNYGYTF. The CDR3 DNA reads as TGTGCCAGCAGCTTCTCCCGGGACAGACCTAACTATGGCTACACCTTC.

The chain has TRBV24-1 and TRBJ2-5, with D perhaps TRBD1 (6 bases). This CDR3 contains 15 residues. Looked up from germline, CDR1 is KGHDR and CDR2 is SFDVKD. The V gene lost 0 bases and the J gene lost 3 bases, with 10 bases spanning the gap. The CDR3 sequence: CATSDLGGLKETQYF. For the CDR3, the DNA is TGTGCCACCAGTGATTTGGGGGGCTTGAAAGAGACCCAGTACTTC.

The chain joins TRBV11-2 to TRBJ1-3; D possibly corresponds to TRBD1 (5 bases). The V end lost 5 bases, the J end lost 0 bases, and 14 bases lay between the germline ends. The CDR3 runs 16 residues. Germline V gene data show CDR1 as SGHAT and CDR2 as FQNNGV. CDR3 sequence (DNA): TGTGCCAGCAGCCCGATTAGGAGGGGCTCTGGAAACACCATATATTTT. Translating it yields CASSPIRRGSGNTIYF.

The V and J genes are TRBV7-2 and TRBJ2-7; 10 bases map to TRBD2. The CDR3 spans 15 residues. V was pared by 3 bases and J by 2 bases, with 4 bases of the junction left unmatched. Germline CDR1 is SGHTA and CDR2 is FQGNSA. The CDR3: CASSFLAGATYEQYF. The CDR3 coding sequence is TGTGCCAGCAGCTTCCTAGCGGGAGCGACCTACGAGCAGTACTTC.

This clone was counted between two and nine times. The gene calls are TRBV28 and TRBJ1-5; 9 nucleotides match TRBD1. Trimming cost V 7 bases and J 5 bases; bases outside gene matches: 6. The CDR3 extends over 14 amino acids. The V gene's germline CDR1 is MDHEN and CDR2 SYDVKM. The CDR3 DNA is TGTGCCAGCACCTCCGGGACAGGGTATCAGCCCCAGCATTTT. Translated: CASTSGTGYQPQHF.

The chain is built from TRBV28 and TRBJ2-7, with D maybe TRBD1 (6 bases). This CDR3 spans 15 amino acids. V lost 6 bases, J lost 2 bases, and 17 bases lay in between. Per the germline V gene, CDR1 is MDHEN and CDR2 is SYDVKM. CDR3 sequence: CASRSPGHRPYEQYF. The CDR3 coding sequence is TGTGCCAGCAGATCGCCGGGACACCGACCCTACGAGCAGTACTTC.

The rearrangement links TRBV19 to TRBJ2-1; possibly TRBD1 for D (5 bases). Germline assignment: CDR1 LNHDA and CDR2 SQIVND (reference sequence). V lost 7 bases, J lost 2 bases, and 12 bases lay in between. This CDR3 has 14 amino acids. The CDR3 loop is CASTAPDTYNEQFF. CDR3 bases: TGTGCCAGTACCGCCCCGGACACCTACAATGAGCAGTTCTTC.

The chain employs TRBV7-2 and TRBJ2-7; D might be TRBD1 (5 bases). CDR3 length: 15 residues. Per germline, CDR1 SGHTA and CDR2 FQGNSA. Trimming shortened V by 1 base and J by 2 bases, and 12 bases separated the two germline ends. The CDR3 region is CASSLVVGVPYEQYF. In DNA form, the CDR3 reads TGTGCCAGCAGCTTAGTTGTAGGGGTTCCCTACGAGCAGTACTTC.

This chain uses TRBV28 with TRBJ2-7; possible D gene TRBD1, 6 bases. This CDR3 contains 16 residues. V was trimmed by 4 bases and J by 0 bases, leaving 16 bases between them. The germline V gene has CDR1 MDHEN and CDR2 SYDVKM. CDR3 sequence reads: CASSWDMRTPSYEQYF. In nucleotides, the CDR3 is TGTGCCAGCAGTTGGGACATGCGGACGCCCTCCTACGAGCAGTACTTC.

The chain recombines TRBV29-1 with TRBJ1-2; possibly TRBD1 for D (6 bases). This CDR3 has 15 residues. Looked up from germline, CDR1 is SQVTM and CDR2 is ANQGSEA. V was pared by 5 bases and J by 0 bases, with 16 bases between. In nucleotides, the CDR3 is TGCAGCGTTAGCGTGACCAGGGGAGCTAACTATGGCTACACCTTC. This encodes CSVSVTRGANYGYTF.

The chain couples TRBV27 to TRBJ1-5, with 9 bases aligning to TRBD1. Germline assignment: CDR1 MNHEY and CDR2 SMNVEV (reference sequence). Unmatched junction bases numbered 5, after V lost 2 bases and J lost 6 bases. The CDR3 length is 15 residues. CDR3 coding DNA: TGTGCCAGCAGTTTAGGGACAGGGCCGAGTCAGCCCCAGCATTTT. Translated, it gives CASSLGTGPSQPQHF.

CDR3 amino acids: CASSYSDPRRDGYTF. CDR3 bases: TGTGCCAGCAGTTACTCGGACCCTCGGAGGGACGGCTACACCTTC. This rearrangement joins TRBV6-5 to TRBJ1-2; weak D call: TRBD1 (5 bases). Trimming removed 0 bases at V and 8 bases at J, with 16 bases between. The CDR3 has 15 amino acids. Germline lookup yields CDR1 MNHEY and CDR2 SVGAGI.

V and J are TRBV19 and TRBJ1-5; 7 bases agree with TRBD1. V dropped 2 bases and J dropped 3; count of bases not matched to a gene: 4. The germline gives CDR1 LNHDA, CDR2 SQIVND (reference sequence). The CDR3 runs to 15 residues. The chain's CDR3 is CASSIQGVFNQPQHF. In DNA form, the CDR3 reads TGTGCCAGTAGTATACAGGGGGTTTTCAATCAGCCCCAGCATTTT.

This chain uses TRBV2 with TRBJ2-1; 8 bases are shared with TRBD2. The CDR3 is 15 amino acids. Germline V gives CDR1 SNHLY, CDR2 FYNNEI. The trim removed 4 bases at V and 7 bases at J, leaving 9 bases unmatched. The CDR3: CASSVSAGVGNEQFF. The CDR3 DNA is TGTGCCAGCAGTGTTTCAGCGGGAGTAGGTAATGAGCAGTTCTTC.

The CDR3 DNA sequence: TGCACTTCAGACCAATCCCAGGGAGGTGAGCAGTTCTTC. Encoded protein: CTSDQSQGGEQFF. The J gene is TRBJ2-1, the V gene TRBV29-1, with a weak D call TRBD2 (6 bases). The CDR3 totals 13 residues. Germline V gene lookup returns CDR1 SQVTM and CDR2 ANQGSEA.

Concerning this clone: The junction shows a germline mismatch at one end, possibly a read error. The CDR3 region is CATSRADIFSEKLLF. In DNA form, the CDR3 reads TGTGCCACCAGCAGAGCGGACATATTCAGTGAAAAACTGCTTTTT. The chain is built from TRBV15 and TRBJ1-4, with a weak D call TRBD1 (5 bases). The germline gives CDR1 LNHNV, CDR2 YYDKDF (reference sequence). The CDR3 consists of 15 residues.